Below are 2 T cell receptor beta chains sequenced from a single sample in a study of cytomegalovirus exposure and HLA in healthy donors. The PCR was carried out with 60 Vbeta primers and 13 Jbeta primers. TCRdb's table, derived via immunoSEQ multiplex PCR, lists solely in-frame clones and lacks some. The sample shows about 63,000 clones, 65% to 75% of them seen only once. The sequenced sample consisted of PBMCs. Source of these receptors: a man aged 45-65 years in good health and CMV-seropositive.

This chain links TRBV15 with TRBJ1-4; D unclear. V shed 0 bases and J shed 2 bases, with 10 bases lying between them. Germline V lookup: CDR1 LNHNV, CDR2 YYDKDF (reference sequence). The CDR3 is 16 residues long. CDR3 bases: TGTGCCACCAGCAGAGAGGGTCCCGGGACTAATGAAAAACTGTTTTTT. This encodes CATSREGPGTNEKLFF.

The CDR3 nucleotides are TGTGCCAGCACCCCCCCAGGGACTAGGGATGGCTACACCTTC. Protein product: CASTPPGTRDGYTF. The V call is TRBV11-2, the J call TRBJ1-2; the D gene is possibly TRBD1 (5 bases). The CDR3 runs to 14 residues. The germline CDR1 and CDR2 sequences are SGHAT and FQNNGV. Trimming removed 7 bases at V and 6 bases at J, with 18 bases between.